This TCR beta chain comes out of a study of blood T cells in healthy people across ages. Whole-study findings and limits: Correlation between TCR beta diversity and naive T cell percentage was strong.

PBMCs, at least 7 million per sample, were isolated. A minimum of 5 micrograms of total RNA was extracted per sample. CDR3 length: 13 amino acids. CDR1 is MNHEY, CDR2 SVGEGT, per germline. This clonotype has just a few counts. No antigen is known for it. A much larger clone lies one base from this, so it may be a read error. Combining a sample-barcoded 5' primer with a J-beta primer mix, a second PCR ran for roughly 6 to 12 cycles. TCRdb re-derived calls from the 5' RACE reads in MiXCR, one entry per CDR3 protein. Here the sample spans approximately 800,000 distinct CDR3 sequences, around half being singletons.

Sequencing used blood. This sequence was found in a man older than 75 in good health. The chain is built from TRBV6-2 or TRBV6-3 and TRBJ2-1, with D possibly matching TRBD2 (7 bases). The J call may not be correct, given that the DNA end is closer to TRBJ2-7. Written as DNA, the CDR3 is TGTGCCAGCAGTTGGGGAGGGGACAATGAGCAGTACTTC. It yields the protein CASSWGGDNEQYF.